The entry that follows covers one TCR beta chain sequence. This table comes from immunoSEQ multiplex PCR, and its TCRdb copy is limited to in-frame clones, with some not included. Among about 660,000 clones listed, roughly 86% were seen once. This sample was included in a study of shared T cell receptors in the human thymus. Germline V CDR1 and CDR2: SGHRS, YFSETQ. The CDR3 contains 19 residues. V lost 0 bases to trimming and J lost 5 bases; unmatched junction nucleotides: 11. Another study also made use of these data, one on human thymus T cells.

Sequenced input: thymocytes. The TCR sequence derives from a boy under three years old with a congenital heart defect. The rearrangement uses TRBV5-1 and TRBJ2-5, with TRBD2 matching 15 bases. Here the CDR3 DNA reads TGCGCCAGCAGCTTGGCCCGGACTAGCGGGAGGGCGGGCATGGAGACCCAGTACTTC. This sequence encodes CASSLARTSGRAGMETQYF.